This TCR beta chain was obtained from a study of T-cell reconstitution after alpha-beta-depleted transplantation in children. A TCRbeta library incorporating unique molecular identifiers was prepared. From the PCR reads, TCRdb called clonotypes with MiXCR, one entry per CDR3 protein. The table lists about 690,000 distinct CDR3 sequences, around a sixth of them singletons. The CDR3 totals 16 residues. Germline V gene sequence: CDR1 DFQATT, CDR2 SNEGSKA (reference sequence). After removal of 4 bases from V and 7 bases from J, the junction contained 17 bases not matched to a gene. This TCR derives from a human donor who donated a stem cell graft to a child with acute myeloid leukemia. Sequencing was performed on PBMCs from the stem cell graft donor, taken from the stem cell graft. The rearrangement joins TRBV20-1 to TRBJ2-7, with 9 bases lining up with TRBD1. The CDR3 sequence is CSATPGQGPIVGEQYF. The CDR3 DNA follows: TGCAGTGCTACCCCAGGACAGGGGCCAATCGTGGGGGAGCAGTACTTC.